This T cell receptor beta chain was recovered during a study of graft-versus-host responses after intestinal transplantation. Study findings and constraints: Recipient marrow contained GvH clones, some of which appeared first in ileum or blood.

With respect to this clone: Its target is not known.

Method: immunoSEQ multiplex PCR; TCRdb's copy keeps in-frame clones and lacks some. The table records around 120,000 clones, about nine tenths of them present only once. The material sequenced was unstimulated CD4+ T cells sorted from spleen or lymph node cells, taken before intestinal transplant. The sequence was obtained from a human donor who received an intestinal transplant.

Here the CDR3 reads CASRRQLSGANVLTF. The DNA for the CDR3 is TGTGCCAGCAGGCGACAGCTCTCTGGGGCCAACGTCCTGACTTTC. This chain connects TRBV6-5 to TRBJ2-6; D may be TRBD1 (5 bases). Germline CDR1 reads MNHEY; CDR2 reads SVGAGI. This CDR3 region has 15 residues. Trimming stripped 6 bases from V and 0 bases from J, with 9 bases between.